This T cell receptor beta chain was identified in a study of cytotoxic CD8 clonotypes in ibrutinib-treated CLL. Produced via immunoSEQ multiplex PCR; TCRdb's table is partial and in-frame only. The sample records roughly 53,000 clones, approximately 54% being singletons. CDR3 size: 16 residues. J gave up 9 bases and V 4 bases, and 8 bases lay outside the gene matches. The germline V gene has CDR1 SGHRS and CDR2 YFSETQ. The source was PBMCs, collected at disease progression, from a patient treated with ibrutinib. This clonotype was obtained from a human donor with chronic lymphocytic leukemia. The gene calls are TRBV5-1 and TRBJ2-1, with TRBD2 matching 15 bases. CDR3: CASSRDRTSGRGEQFF. Written as DNA, the CDR3 is TGCGCCAGCAGCCGGGACAGGACTAGCGGGAGGGGTGAGCAGTTCTTC.